These T cell receptor beta chains were read from a single sample in a study of cytomegalovirus exposure and HLA in healthy donors. Generated by immunoSEQ multiplex PCR, the TCRdb table keeps only in-frame clones and is missing some. The data show about 140,000 clones, with approximately 83% seen just once and 2.5% to 3.5% held by the top ten. Source material: PBMCs. These receptors were collected from a man in his forties or fifties in good health and CMV-seronegative. The CDR3 runs from the conserved cysteine through the conserved F or W. A D gene is named only where the DNA matches it firmly. Some rows have no size entry. The others give once, few or many, or a class for an expanded clone.

J: TRBJ2-7
size: once
D: TRBD1
V: TRBV27
DNA: TGTGCCAGCAGTGTACAGGGGAACGAGCAGTACTTC
CDR3: CASSVQGNEQYF

J: TRBJ1-1
size: NA
D: NA
V: TRBV7-2
DNA: TGTGCCAGCAGCCCCCTCACGGGCGGGGGGACTGAAGCTTTCTTT
CDR3: CASSPLTGGGTEAFF

J: TRBJ2-3
size: NA
D: TRBD2
V: TRBV5-4
DNA: TGTGCCAGCAGCTTGGGGGCTAGCGGGATTCCGAGCACAGATACGCAGTATTTT
CDR3: CASSLGASGIPSTDTQYF

J: TRBJ2-1
size: NA
D: NA
V: TRBV29-1
DNA: TGCAGCGTTGGAGGTCCCGGCGGTGAGCAGTTCTTC
CDR3: CSVGGPGGEQFF

J: TRBJ2-7
size: NA
D: TRBD1
V: TRBV10-3
DNA: TGTGCCATCAATGGACAGGGGGCCAACGAGCAGTACTTC
CDR3: CAINGQGANEQYF

J: TRBJ2-5
size: NA
D: NA
V: TRBV18
DNA: TGTGCCAGCTCCCGGGACTACCAAGAGACCCAGTACTTC
CDR3: CASSRDYQETQYF

J: TRBJ2-1
size: few
D: TRBD1
V: TRBV2
DNA: TGTGCCAGCAGTGGGCAGGGGGCATCCTACAATGAGCAGTTCTTC
CDR3: CASSGQGASYNEQFF

J: TRBJ2-7
size: NA
D: TRBD2
V: TRBV2
DNA: TGTGCCAGCACCCTGGGAAGCGGGAGGGTAACGTACGAGCAGTACTTC
CDR3: CASTLGSGRVTYEQYF

J: TRBJ2-7
size: NA
D: TRBD2
V: TRBV6-4
DNA: TGTGCCAGCAGTGACTCGGTGGTAGCGGGCTCCAGCTCCTACGAGCAGTACTTC
CDR3: CASSDSVVAGSSSYEQYF

J: TRBJ2-2
size: NA
D: TRBD1
V: TRBV11-3
DNA: TGTGCCAGCAGGAGACAGGGCGATACCGGGGAGCTGTTTTTT
CDR3: CASRRQGDTGELFF

J: TRBJ1-5
size: NA
D: NA
V: TRBV7-9
DNA: TGTGCCAGCAGCTTAGGGGTAGGGGATAGCAATCAGCCCCAGCATTTT
CDR3: CASSLGVGDSNQPQHF

J: TRBJ1-2
size: few
D: TRBD1
V: TRBV6-1
DNA: TGTGCCAGCCGGGACAGGGGGCTATACGGCTACACCTTC
CDR3: CASRDRGLYGYTF

J: TRBJ2-6
size: few
D: NA
V: TRBV28
DNA: TGTGCCAGCAGTCCCCAGGGCTCTGGGGCCAACGTCCTGACTTTC
CDR3: CASSPQGSGANVLTF

J: TRBJ2-1
size: NA
D: TRBD2
V: TRBV11-2
DNA: TGTGCCAGCAGCCCTCCAGCGGGACCCGCAGGGGAGCAGTTCTTC
CDR3: CASSPPAGPAGEQFF